This T cell receptor beta chain stems from a study of identical twins. The CDR3 is 16 amino acids. Germline values: CDR1 SGHVS, CDR2 FNYEAQ. V lost 0 bases, J lost 6 bases, and 6 bases stayed unmatched. Via MiXCR, TCRdb re-called the 5' RACE reads, giving one row per CDR3 protein. The sample records approximately 230,000 distinct CDR3 sequences, around 6.5% being singletons. The same sample was also used in a study of T cells expressing NK-cell markers.

The chain recombines TRBV7-6 with TRBJ2-1, with TRBD2 identical over 9 bases. Sequencing was performed on CD8+ T cells sorted from blood. This receptor was identified in a woman aged 18 to 35 in good health. For the CDR3, the DNA is TGTGCCAGCAGCTTAGCGGGGCGGGGGGGGCCCAATGAGCAGTTCTTC. Translated, it gives CASSLAGRGGPNEQFF.